The 6 T cell receptor beta chains in this list originate from one sample, sequenced in a study of T cell repertoires in cytomegalovirus infection. No antigens are known for them. TCRdb used MiXCR to reprocess the reads, holding one entry per CDR3 protein. Among about 310,000 distinct CDR3 sequences listed, more than 20% were seen once. The source material was cultured PBMCs, sampled from culture after CMV antigen stimulation. Receptor source: a human donor in good health (CMV status not recorded). Some clones in this sample may be carry-over from other donors' samples.

Ten or more counts support this clonotype. The chain carries TRBV7-9 and TRBJ1-5; D not certain. V lost 1 base and J 7 bases, leaving 11 bases between the germline ends. The CDR3 sequence is 14 residues long. Germline CDR1 is SEHNR and CDR2 is FQNEAQ (reference sequence). The CDR3 DNA reads as TGTGCCAGCAGCTTAGACGGGGTGCGCCAGCCCCAGCATTTT. Protein sequence: CASSLDGVRQPQHF.

This clonotype was observed a few times. The chain combines TRBV7-9 with TRBJ2-6; a weak D match, TRBD2 (7 bases). The CDR3 contains 17 residues. Germline loops: CDR1 SEHNR, CDR2 FQNEAQ (reference sequence). Trimming pared 2 bases from V and 4 bases from J, leaving 15 bases between. The CDR3 protein is CASSLLGGLSGANVLTF. The CDR3 DNA reads TGTGCCAGCAGCTTACTGGGGGGGCTTTCCGGGGCCAACGTCCTGACTTTC.

The chain combines TRBV7-2 with TRBJ1-5, with TRBD1 matching over 11 bases. CDR1 is SGHTA and CDR2 is FQGNSA in the germline V gene. The CDR3 is made up of 15 amino acids. Trimming removed 7 bases from V and 0 bases from J; junction bases left unmatched: 2. CDR3 protein: CASTGTGGSNQPQHF. In nucleotides, the CDR3 is TGTGCCAGCACCGGGACAGGGGGTAGCAATCAGCCCCAGCATTTT. Filled out from reference TRBV7-2 and TRBJ1-5, the complete variable domain reads GAGVSQSPSNKVTEKGKDVELRCDPISGHTALYWYRQSLGQGLEFLIYFQGNSAPDKSGLPSDRFSAERTGGSVSTLTIQRTQQEDSAVYLCASTGTGGSNQPQHFGDGTRLSIL.

This clonotype turned up a few times. The chain links TRBV6-1 to TRBJ1-2; D is possibly TRBD1 (5 bases). Germline V gives CDR1 MNHNS, CDR2 SASEGT. Trimming shortened V by 7 bases and J by 7 bases, and 19 bases separated the two germline ends. The CDR3 spans 14 residues. The CDR3 reads CASNRQRGASGYTF. CDR3 sequence (DNA): TGTGCCAGCAACCGACAGAGGGGAGCGTCTGGCTACACCTTC.

The rearrangement links TRBV7-6 to TRBJ2-7; D is perhaps TRBD1 or TRBD2 (6 bases each). V was shortened by 2 bases and J by 2 bases, with 13 bases between the two germline ends. The CDR3 runs to 15 residues. Germline-derived CDR1 and CDR2 are SGHVS and FNYEAQ. The CDR3 DNA sequence: TGTGCCAGCAGCTTAAAAGGAGGGGGAGCCTACGAGCAGTACGTC. The encoded protein is CASSLKGGGAYEQYV.

This chain connects TRBV11-1 to TRBJ2-1; TRBD2 aligns across 10 bases. V was pared by 5 bases and J by 4 bases, with 11 bases of the junction left unmatched. Germline CDR1 SGHAT, CDR2 FQDESV (reference sequence). The CDR3 loop spans 17 amino acids. The chain's CDR3 is CASSAPLLAGVYNEQFF. CDR3 in DNA: TGTGCCAGCAGCGCCCCACTGCTAGCGGGAGTGTACAATGAGCAGTTCTTC. Full variable domain (missing parts from reference TRBV11-1 and TRBJ2-1): EAEVAQSPRYKITEKSQAVAFWCDPISGHATLYWYRQILGQGPELLVQFQDESVVDDSQLPKDRFSAERLKGVDSTLKIQPAELGDSAMYLCASSAPLLAGVYNEQFFGPGTRLTVL.